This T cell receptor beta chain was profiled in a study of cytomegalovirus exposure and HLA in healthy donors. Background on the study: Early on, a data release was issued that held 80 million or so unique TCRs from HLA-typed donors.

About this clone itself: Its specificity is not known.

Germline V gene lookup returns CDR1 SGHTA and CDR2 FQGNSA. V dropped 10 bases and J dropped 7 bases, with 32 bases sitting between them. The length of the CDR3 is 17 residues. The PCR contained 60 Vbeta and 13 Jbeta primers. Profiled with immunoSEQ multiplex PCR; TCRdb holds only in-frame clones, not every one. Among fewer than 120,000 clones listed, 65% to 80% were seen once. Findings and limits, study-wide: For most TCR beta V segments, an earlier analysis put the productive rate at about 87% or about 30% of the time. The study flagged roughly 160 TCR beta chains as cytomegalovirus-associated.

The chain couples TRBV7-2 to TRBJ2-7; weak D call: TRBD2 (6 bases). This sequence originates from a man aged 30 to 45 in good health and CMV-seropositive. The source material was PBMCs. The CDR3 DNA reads TGTGCCACCCAGCCCCTTTATTCGCGGGGCCCTGGGCGGGAGCAGTACTTC. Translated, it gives CATQPLYSRGPGREQYF.